The clone carrying this T cell receptor (beta chain) came up many times. Its antigen is undetermined. The data belong to a study of molecular identifiers for immune sequencing clone quantification. Study outcomes and limitations: The share of molecules held by clones above 20 RNA copies was over 97% in effector cells and under 1% in naive cells.

As previously described, bulk TCR libraries were made using listed TCR primers. One entry per CDR3 protein, called by TCRdb with MiXCR from the PCR reads. The table shows a few hundred thousand distinct CDR3 sequences, with about 20% occurring only once. Source material: naive CD8+ T cells from blood, with Jurkat cell RNA spiked in. Indicated subset: FACS-sorted CD8+CD4-CCR7+CD45RA+ naive T cells. The receptor was derived from a human donor in good health. Some libraries in this study had Jurkat cell RNA spiked in.

The DNA for the CDR3 is TGTGCCAGCAGCTTAACGGGGAAAGATTCACCCCTCCACTTT. This codes for CASSLTGKDSPLHF. The chain couples TRBV7-9 to TRBJ1-6; D unresolved. Trimming cost V 2 bases and J 8 bases, with 10 bases left between them. The CDR3 runs 14 residues. Per the germline V gene, CDR1 is SEHNR and CDR2 is FQNEAQ (reference sequence).